One and the same sample provided the 18 T cell receptor beta chains below, sequenced in a study of CXCR3-negative and CXCR3-positive naive CD8 T cells. TRB cDNA libraries were made by UMI-labeled 5' RACE. TCRdb reprocessed the 5' RACE reads; each CDR3 protein has one entry and no DNA is given. Found here are 55,000 to 70,000 distinct CDR3 sequences; the top ten clones hold 0.71%. These TCRs are of unknown antigen specificity. Whole-study results and caveats: Compared with CXCR3-negative naive cells, CXCR3-positive naive cells showed more hydrophobic TRB CDR3s.

Specimen: naive CXCR3+ CD8+ T cells from blood. The subset is: CD45RO-CCR7+CD27+CD95- naive CD8+ T cells expressing CXCR3 (TNR3+). These receptors were obtained from a human donor in good health. Some clones in this sample may be carry-over from other donors' samples.

CDR3 protein: CASSQFSGTVSYEQYF. This chain links TRBV28 with TRBJ2-7; TCRdb picks TRBD1, but there is no DNA to check that call. The CDR3 sequence is 16 residues long. Looked up from germline, CDR1 is MDHEN and CDR2 is SYDVKM.

The rearrangement joins TRBV27 to TRBJ2-1; the TCRdb D gene call, TRBD2, has no DNA to confirm it. Germline lookup yields CDR1 MNHEY and CDR2 SMNVEV (reference sequence). The CDR3 is made up of 13 amino acids. CDR3 sequence reads: CASSPRAGYEQFF.

The V call is TRBV29-1, the J call TRBJ2-5. Germline V gene sequence: CDR1 SQVTM, CDR2 ANQGSEA. The CDR3 spans 13 residues. This chain's CDR3 is CSVWTDNQETQYF. Looking up the rest from reference TRBV29-1 and TRBJ2-5 gives the full variable domain: SAVISQKPSRDICQRGTSLTIQCQVDSQVTMMFWYRQQPGQSLTLIATANQGSEATYESGFVIDKFPISRPNLTFSTLTVSNMSPEDSSIYLCSVWTDNQETQYFGPGTRLLVL.

This chain uses TRBV5-6 with TRBJ2-3; lacking DNA, the TRBD1 call made by TCRdb goes unchecked. The CDR3 runs 14 residues. Germline CDR1 reads SGHDT; CDR2 reads YYEEEE. This CDR3 reads CASSLQGGGDTQYF.

J is TRBJ2-3 and V is TRBV21-1; TCRdb reports TRBD2, a call that lacks DNA to check it against. TRBV21-1 is given as a pseudogene. CDR3 length: 19 residues. CDR3: CASSSRGWGLACSTDTQYF.

The chain uses TRBV12-3 or TRBV12-4 and TRBJ2-5. This CDR3 region has 14 residues. The CDR3 sequence is CASSLSHLRETQYF.

V gene TRBV6-5 combines with J gene TRBJ2-1; TCRdb proposes TRBD1, but this gene call is untestable without DNA. The CDR3 is made up of 12 amino acids. The germline V gene encodes CDR1 MNHEY and CDR2 SVGAGI. The CDR3 loop is CASSYQGSEQFF.

The chain has TRBV6-2 or TRBV6-3 and TRBJ2-1. CDR1 is MNHEY and CDR2 is SVGEGT in the germline V gene. There are 13 residues in the CDR3. The CDR3 region is CASSYSTDNEQFF.

The chain uses TRBV3-1 and TRBJ2-7. CDR1 is LGHDT and CDR2 is YNNKEL in the germline V gene (reference sequence). The CDR3 sequence is 12 residues long. The chain's CDR3 is CASSFALYEQYF.

The chain has TRBV7-6 and TRBJ2-2; with no DNA, the TCRdb D assignment of TRBD1 cannot be verified. Germline V lookup: CDR1 SGHVS, CDR2 FNYEAQ. CDR3 length equals 14 residues. This CDR3 reads CASGLGGPTGELFF.

The rearrangement links TRBV12-3 or TRBV12-4 to TRBJ1-1; absent DNA, TCRdb's TRBD1 call cannot be checked. This CDR3 has 16 amino acids. CDR3 sequence reads: CASSHRTGVLNTEAFF.

This CDR3 reads CASSFERGVDTQYF. This chain uses TRBV5-4 with TRBJ2-3; the TCRdb call, TRBD2, lacks DNA for checking. The germline CDR1 and CDR2 sequences are SGHNT and YYREEE (reference sequence). CDR3 length equals 14 residues. The whole variable domain, remainder taken from reference TRBV5-4 and TRBJ2-3, is ETGVTQSPTHLIKTRGQQVTLRCSSQSGHNTVSWYQQALGQGPQFIFQYYREEENGRGNFPPRFSGLQFPNYSSELNVNALELDDSALYLCASSFERGVDTQYFGPGTRLTVL.

The V and J genes are TRBV6-5 and TRBJ2-3; checking the TCRdb D call of TRBD1 is not possible without DNA. CDR1 is MNHEY, CDR2 SVGAGI, per germline. This CDR3 contains 15 residues. CDR3 loop: CASRQHRVFPDTQYF.

This chain connects TRBV28 to TRBJ2-3; as DNA is missing, the TRBD2 call by TCRdb cannot be tested. This CDR3 contains 17 residues. Germline CDR1 MDHEN, CDR2 SYDVKM. Here the CDR3 reads CASSSPRSGRRADTQYF. The entire variable domain, with the rest obtained from reference TRBV28 and TRBJ2-3, is as follows: DVKVTQSSRYLVKRTGEKVFLECVQDMDHENMFWYRQDPGLGLRLIYFSYDVKMKEKGDIPEGYSVSREKKERFSLILESASTNQTSMYLCASSSPRSGRRADTQYFGPGTRLTVL.

The chain employs TRBV28 and TRBJ2-7; TCRdb picks TRBD2, but there is no DNA to check that call. Germline loops: CDR1 MDHEN, CDR2 SYDVKM. The CDR3 is made up of 15 amino acids. CDR3: CASSYLAGSSYEQYF.

The V gene is TRBV12-3 or TRBV12-4, the J gene TRBJ2-7. CDR3 length equals 15 residues. The CDR3: CASTGRAGRSYEQYF.

V and J are TRBV12-3 or TRBV12-4 and TRBJ2-7; TCRdb outputs TRBD1, but without DNA this stays unchecked. This CDR3 comprises 14 residues. This chain's CDR3 is CASSFPGRSYEQYF.

V usage is TRBV29-1 and J usage is TRBJ2-1. Germline V gives CDR1 SQVTM, CDR2 ANQGSEA. This CDR3 has 11 amino acids. CDR3 residues: CSVAAYNEQFF.